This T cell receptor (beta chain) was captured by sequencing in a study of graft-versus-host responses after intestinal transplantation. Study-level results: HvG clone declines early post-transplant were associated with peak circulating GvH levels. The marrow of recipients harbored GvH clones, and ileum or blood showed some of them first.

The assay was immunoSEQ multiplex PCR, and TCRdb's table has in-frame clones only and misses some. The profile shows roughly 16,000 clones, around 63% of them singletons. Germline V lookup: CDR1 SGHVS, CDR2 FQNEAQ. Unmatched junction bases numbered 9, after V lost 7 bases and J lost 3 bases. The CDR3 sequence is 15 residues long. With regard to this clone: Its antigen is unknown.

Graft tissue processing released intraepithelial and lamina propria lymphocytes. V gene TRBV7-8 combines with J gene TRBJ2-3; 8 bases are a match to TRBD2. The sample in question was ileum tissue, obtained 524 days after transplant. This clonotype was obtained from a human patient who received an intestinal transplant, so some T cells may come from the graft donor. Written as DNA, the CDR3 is TGTGCCAGCACCGCGGTAGCGGGGTGGACAGATACGCAGTATTTT. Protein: CASTAVAGWTDTQYF.